Reported below is one T cell receptor (beta chain). The antigen remains undetermined. The sample belongs to a study of CXCR3-negative and CXCR3-positive naive CD8 T cells. Study information: The dataset comprises approximately 140 million TRB reads in total, with about 1.5 +/- 0.3 million reads per library.

Findings of the study overall: Surface CD5 looked about the same in the naive subsets, so the authors worked out TCR strength from TRB CDR3 properties. Memory, not naive, CXCR3-negative and CXCR3-positive cells differed in TRBV-TRBJ usage.

Every individual CD8+ T cell subset underwent sorting in triplicate at 270,000 or so cells apiece. The CDR3 is 15 residues long. Germline CDR1 is SGHDT and CDR2 is YYEEEE. UMI-labeled TRB cDNA libraries were prepared by 5' RACE. Each CDR3 protein gets one entry in TCRdb, which reprocessed the 5' RACE reads and gives no DNA. The sample is made up of about 62,000 distinct CDR3 sequences, and the top ten hold 3.5% to 5% of it. The rearrangement links TRBV5-6 to TRBJ2-7; the D gene TCRdb calls, TRBD1, cannot be checked with no DNA. This TCR came from a human donor in good health. Some clones in this sample may be carry-over from other donors' samples. The sample taken for sequencing was naive CXCR3- CD8+ T cells from blood. Regarding subset: CD45RO-CCR7+CD27+CD95- naive CD8+ T cells lacking CXCR3 (TNR3-). The CDR3 loop reads CASSPGRVKGYEQYF.